This T cell receptor beta chain appears in the sequencing data of a study of beta chain features in type 1 diabetes. Study findings and constraints: Type 1 diabetes patients had moderately but significantly shorter TCRB CDR3s in all four CD4+ subsets.

The study reverse transcribed the entire isolated RNA, so it sequenced expressed TCRB transcripts. Some clones are missing from TCRdb's copy, which holds only in-frame ones; the method was immunoSEQ multiplex PCR. The table lists over 650,000 clones, around an eighth of them singletons, with approximately 0.043% in the top ten. A few counts support this clone. Its antigen is unidentified. Each sorted fraction was over 95% pure. Germline V gene data show CDR1 as MDHEN and CDR2 as SYDVKM. The CDR3 contains 13 residues. Trimming shortened V by 3 bases and J by 8 bases, and 10 bases separated the two germline ends.

The sequence derives from a man between 18 and 29 years old with type 1 diabetes. The sequencing sample was made of naive CD4+ T cells from blood. The chain joins TRBV28 to TRBJ1-4; no clear D. This chain's CDR3 is CASSFQPREKLFF. The CDR3 nucleotides read TGTGCCAGCAGTTTCCAACCCCGGGAAAAACTGTTTTTT. Looking up the rest from reference TRBV28 and TRBJ1-4 gives the full variable domain: DVKVTQSSRYLVKRTGEKVFLECVQDMDHENMFWYRQDPGLGLRLIYFSYDVKMKEKGDIPEGYSVSREKKERFSLILESASTNQTSMYLCASSFQPREKLFFGSGTQLSVL.